The rows below give T cell receptor beta chains drawn from one sample of a study of blood T cell repertoires in COVID-19. Assay: immunoSEQ multiplex PCR; the TCRdb copy retains only in-frame clones and omits some. The sample includes about 120,000 clones, less than 90% of them seen just once. The material sequenced was peripheral blood. These TCRs come from a man between 65 and 85 years old who had recovered from COVID-19. CDR3s leave out the opening cysteine and the closing phenylalanine or tryptophan.

v_gene	j_gene	CDR3aa
TRBV20-1	TRBJ2-1	SASAPEEELFYNEQF
TRBV6-5	TRBJ2-7	ASSTGQGAYEQY
TRBV29-1	TRBJ1-5	SVTSGDQPQH
TRBV28	TRBJ2-2	ASSLSSGDTGELF
TRBV20-1	TRBJ1-3	SASQALGGNTIY
TRBV29-1	TRBJ2-2	SAQGQGNTGELF
TRBV29-1	TRBJ2-3	SVRSSDTQY
TRBV19	TRBJ2-2	ASTRGEGNTGELF
TRBV3-1/TRBV3-2	TRBJ1-3	ASSQDLSGNTIY
TRBV29-1	TRBJ1-2	SVGEGTGYT
TRBV5-1	TRBJ1-2	ASSLSVSNYGYT
TRBV19	TRBJ2-2	ASRRLAVIGNTGELF
TRBV5-1	TRBJ2-5	ASSLTGTGGWETQY
TRBV6-5	TRBJ2-5	ASRSQSQETQY
TRBV19	TRBJ1-2	ASSMGREDGYT
TRBV5-4	TRBJ2-5	ASSLGPGLAGGPLQETQY
TRBV6-5	TRBJ2-5	ASSFGPQETQY
TRBV7-2	TRBJ2-1	ASSLDFGSGRASNEQF
TRBV2	TRBJ1-2	ASKPGTGELGYT
TRBV28	TRBJ2-7	ASSSPGQSGAEEQY
TRBV2	TRBJ2-3	ASSEDPAGGPTDTQY
TRBV7-3	TRBJ2-7	ASSLIVQSEQY
TRBV4-3	TRBJ1-1	ASSPETANTEAF
TRBV13	TRBJ2-1	ASGFTGQSSYNEQF
TRBV7-2	TRBJ1-5	ASSFPGQPQH
TRBV6-6	TRBJ1-4	ASSYSGRDEKLF
TRBV9	TRBJ1-1	ASSPPTGWNTEAF
TRBV5-6	TRBJ2-1	ASSLSVLAGGLSYNEQF
TRBV28	TRBJ1-3	ASSPSGTLGNTIY
TRBV28	TRBJ2-1	ASRLGQGKNEQF
TRBV2	TRBJ2-1	ASSDRTGGRNEQF
TRBV27	TRBJ2-7	ARSKQGTYEQY
TRBV14	TRBJ1-3	ASSQPRGGRISGNTIY
TRBV6-5	TRBJ2-4	ASRNGQGGNIQY
TRBV5-5	TRBJ1-1	ASSLPASSGAF